This T cell receptor (beta chain) originates from a study of blood T cell repertoires in COVID-19. Study details: Italy, Spain and the United States were the sources of the convalescent and acute COVID-19 samples. The cDNA or gDNA used as material had been derived from T cells, B-cell-depleted T cells, or PBMCs.

After removal of 4 bases from V and 6 bases from J, the junction contained 14 bases not matched to a gene. CDR3 length: 16 amino acids. The V gene's germline CDR1 is SGHRS and CDR2 YFSETQ. Clones were read by immunoSEQ multiplex PCR, and TCRdb kept only the in-frame ones, dropping some. Of about 330,000 clones listed, approximately 88% are singletons. The clonotype originates from a woman aged 45-65 years with active or convalescent COVID-19. The sequencing sample was made of peripheral blood. The J gene is TRBJ1-2, the V gene TRBV5-1; TRBD1 matches at 8 bases. The CDR3 protein is CASSPPGQVYFNGYTF. CDR3 in DNA: TGCGCCAGCAGCCCTCCGGGACAGGTTTATTTCAATGGCTACACCTTC.